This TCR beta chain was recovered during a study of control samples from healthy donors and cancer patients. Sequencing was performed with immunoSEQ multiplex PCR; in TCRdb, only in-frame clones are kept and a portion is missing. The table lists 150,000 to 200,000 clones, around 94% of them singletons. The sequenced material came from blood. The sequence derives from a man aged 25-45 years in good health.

The CDR3 sequence is CASSFWGSGEQYF. As DNA, the CDR3 is TGTGCCAGCAGTTTCTGGGGGAGTGGGGAGCAGTACTTC. J is TRBJ2-7 and V is TRBV27; D might be TRBD1 or TRBD2, each matching 5 bases. The CDR3 length is 13 residues. Trimming removed 3 bases from V and 7 bases from J, with 13 bases in between. Germline-derived CDR1 and CDR2 are MNHEY and SMNVEV (reference sequence).